This T cell receptor beta chain derives from a study of beta chain features in type 1 diabetes. In the study overall: What patients shared with healthy donors was a similar profile of age, gender and cell yields.

With regard to this clone: Its antigen remains unknown.

Per germline, CDR1 SQVTM and CDR2 ANQGSEA. J gave up 0 bases and V 7 bases, and 8 bases lay outside the gene matches. There are 14 residues in the CDR3. General study points: Patients and controls would share equally any PCR tilt toward shorter templates.

Expressed TCRB transcripts were sequenced, since all the RNA that had been isolated was reverse transcribed. The assay was immunoSEQ multiplex PCR, and TCRdb's table has in-frame clones only and misses some. The sample shows approximately 400,000 clones, around 15% of them seen only once. The sequence was collected from a woman younger than 35 in good health. V is TRBV29-1 and J is TRBJ2-7, with 8 bases identical to TRBD1. The sample taken for sequencing was naive CD4+ T cells from blood. In nucleotides, the CDR3 is TGCAGCGCGGCCAGGGGGCCGAACTCCTACGAGCAGTACTTC. Protein product: CSAARGPNSYEQYF.